Below are 23 T cell receptor beta chains sequenced from a single sample in a study of monozygotic twins with inflammatory bowel disease (dated by TCRdb to between 2018 and 2021). The library relied on 5' RACE. TCRdb shows the sequencer as Illumina HiSeq 2500. TCRdb reprocessed the reads, reporting each CDR3 protein sequence once and no DNA. This sample's table contains over 150,000 distinct CDR3 sequences. Together, the top ten hold 2.4% of the sample. The sequencing sample was made of blood. Every receptor here comes from a human donor with ulcerative colitis or Crohn's disease, or a healthy co-twin of an affected twin (not recorded which).

The chain combines TRBV28 with TRBJ2-3. Looked up from germline, CDR1 is MDHEN and CDR2 is SYDVKM. The CDR3 extends over 12 amino acids. CDR3 protein: CASSYSTDTQYF.

V gene TRBV10-3 combines with J gene TRBJ1-4. The CDR3 totals 14 residues. Germline CDR1 and CDR2: ENHRY and SYGVKD. CDR3 in amino acids: CAIREGATNEKLFF.

The rearrangement uses TRBV7-2 and TRBJ2-5; lacking DNA, the TRBD1 call made by TCRdb goes unchecked. The CDR3 totals 14 residues. From germline, CDR1 is SGHTA and CDR2 FQGNSA. The CDR3: CASGGTQLFETQYF.

The rearrangement uses TRBV20-1 and TRBJ1-1. CDR3 length equals 14 residues. Germline-derived CDR1 and CDR2 are DFQATT and SNEGSKA (reference sequence). CDR3 loop: CSARAAGRVAEAFF.

The V gene is TRBV10-3, the J gene TRBJ2-5; TCRdb's D gene call, TRBD2, goes unchecked for lack of DNA. Germline V gene lookup returns CDR1 ENHRY and CDR2 SYGVKD. The CDR3 runs 14 residues. The CDR3 here is CAISPSGREETQYF.

The chain's CDR3 is CASRPDREGNTIYF. The genes are TRBV27 and TRBJ1-3; TCRdb gives TRBD1 as the D gene, but with no DNA this cannot be confirmed. CDR3 size: 14 residues. Germline lookup yields CDR1 MNHEY and CDR2 SMNVEV (reference sequence).

This chain connects TRBV6-1 to TRBJ2-3; TCRdb's assignment of TRBD2 cannot be checked, as there is no DNA. The CDR3 consists of 15 residues. The germline V gene encodes CDR1 MNHNS and CDR2 SASEGT. CDR3 sequence: CASRGLAGSTDTQYF.

The rearrangement joins TRBV7-8 to TRBJ1-1. The germline CDR1 and CDR2 sequences are SGHVS and FQNEAQ. This CDR3 is 12 amino acids long. CDR3 sequence reads: CASSLYNTEALF.

The chain recombines TRBV14 with TRBJ1-1; TCRdb returns TRBD1, unconfirmable since there is no DNA. Germline assignment: CDR1 SGHDN and CDR2 FVKESK. CDR3 length: 17 residues. CDR3 amino acids: CASSQGMGQQVNTEAFF.

The chain recombines TRBV4-3 with TRBJ2-7; the TRBD1 assignment by TCRdb is unverifiable without DNA. Germline V gives CDR1 LGHNA, CDR2 YSLEER. The CDR3 loop spans 18 amino acids. This CDR3 is CASSLQTVQQGSSYEQYF.

This rearrangement joins TRBV27 to TRBJ1-5. The CDR3 is made up of 13 amino acids. CDR1 and CDR2 from the germline V gene are MNHEY and SMNVEV (reference sequence). The CDR3 is CASSLSGNQPQHF.

The V call is TRBV5-4, the J call TRBJ2-5; there is no DNA to check the TCRdb D call of TRBD1. Germline V gene lookup returns CDR1 SGHNT and CDR2 YYREEE (reference sequence). The CDR3 contains 14 residues. CDR3 loop: CASRPGIYQETQYF.

This chain connects TRBV24-1 to TRBJ2-7. Germline V gene lookup returns CDR1 KGHDR and CDR2 SFDVKD. This CDR3 is 14 amino acids long. The CDR3 protein is CATSDLREPYEQYF.

The genes are TRBV7-9 and TRBJ2-3. CDR3 length: 14 amino acids. Germline CDR1 is SEHNR and CDR2 is FQNEAQ (reference sequence). The CDR3 here is CASILAASTDTQYF.

The J gene is TRBJ2-1, the V gene TRBV6-5. There are 13 residues in the CDR3. CDR1 and CDR2 from the germline V gene are MNHEY and SVGAGI. This CDR3 reads CASSYGNLGEQFF.

This rearrangement joins TRBV3-1 to TRBJ1-5. Looked up from germline, CDR1 is LGHDT and CDR2 is YNNKEL (reference sequence). The CDR3 consists of 13 residues. The CDR3 loop reads CASSQAVVGPQHF.

The chain has TRBV15 and TRBJ1-6; TCRdb gives TRBD1 as the D gene, but with no DNA this cannot be confirmed. CDR1 and CDR2 (germline): LNHNV, YYDKDF (reference sequence). The CDR3 sequence is 16 residues long. The CDR3 sequence is CATSRGGGGWNSPLHF.

V is TRBV7-2 and J is TRBJ2-7. This CDR3 spans 14 amino acids. Germline V CDR1 and CDR2: SGHTA, FQGNSA. CDR3 sequence reads: CASSLRTATYEQYF.

This chain uses TRBV5-1 with TRBJ2-7; the D gene TCRdb calls, TRBD2, cannot be checked with no DNA. This CDR3 is built from 15 residues. CDR1 SGHRS and CDR2 YFSETQ come from the germline V gene. This chain's CDR3 is CASSSPSDYSYEQYF. Combining the CDR3 with reference TRBV5-1 and TRBJ2-7 gives the whole variable domain KAGVTQTPRYLIKTRGQQVTLSCSPISGHRSVSWYQQTPGQGLQFLFEYFSETQRNKGNFPGRFSGRQFSNSRSEMNVSTLELGDSALYLCASSSPSDYSYEQYFGPGTRLTVT.

The V call is TRBV5-1, the J call TRBJ2-2. This CDR3 contains 12 residues. CDR1 SGHRS and CDR2 YFSETQ come from the germline V gene. CDR3 in amino acids: CASSKETGELFF.

The CDR3 sequence: CSATVIGGELFF. The V gene is TRBV20-1, the J gene TRBJ2-2. Germline CDR1 reads DFQATT; CDR2 reads SNEGSKA (reference sequence). The CDR3 length is 12 residues.

The rearrangement joins TRBV5-1 to TRBJ2-7; TCRdb's assignment of TRBD1 cannot be checked, as there is no DNA. The CDR3 is 14 amino acids. Germline V gene sequence: CDR1 SGHRS, CDR2 YFSETQ. The CDR3 is CASSRGQDIYEQYF. Looking up the rest from reference TRBV5-1 and TRBJ2-7 gives the full variable domain: KAGVTQTPRYLIKTRGQQVTLSCSPISGHRSVSWYQQTPGQGLQFLFEYFSETQRNKGNFPGRFSGRQFSNSRSEMNVSTLELGDSALYLCASSRGQDIYEQYFGPGTRLTVT.

This rearrangement joins TRBV19 to TRBJ2-7. The CDR3 is 14 amino acids. Germline lookup yields CDR1 LNHDA and CDR2 SQIVND (reference sequence). The CDR3 sequence: CASKQGESSYEQYF.